Reported below is one T cell receptor (beta chain). Its antigen remains unidentified. These data originate in a study of Ad26.COV2.S vaccination and SARS-CoV-2 variants. Study as a whole: Ad26.COV2.S given intramuscularly, once or twice 56 days apart.

CDR1 and CDR2 (germline): LGHDT, YNNKEL (reference sequence). CDR3 length: 12 residues. The V end was cut by 4 bases, the J end by 0 bases, with 4 bases between. Treatment in this sample: 15 to 20 received Ad26.COV2.S at low or high dose, single or two shots; 5 received placebo; per-sample allocation not given. At day 63 after the first vaccine or placebo injection, samples were drawn. Boston provided a donor who was an adult aged 18-55 years. As its vector, the vaccine had Ad26, which expressed Wuhan-strain SARS-CoV-2 spike. Study-wide results and limits: Higher spike-specific TCR breadth was found in vaccine recipients than in placebo recipients.

Clones were sequenced by immunoSEQ multiplex PCR, and TCRdb holds only the in-frame ones, with some missing. The data show about 350,000 clones, approximately 90% seen once. The TCR comes from a person between 18 and 65 years old who received the Ad26.COV2.S COVID-19 vaccine or a placebo. The genes are TRBV3-1 (or the pseudogene TRBV3-2) and TRBJ2-7; no reliable D call. The specimen comprised peripheral blood, sampled in a trial of Ad26.COV2.S vaccine versus placebo. CDR3 in amino acids: CASSLSSYEQYF. In DNA form, the CDR3 reads TGTGCCAGCAGCCTAAGCTCCTACGAGCAGTACTTC.